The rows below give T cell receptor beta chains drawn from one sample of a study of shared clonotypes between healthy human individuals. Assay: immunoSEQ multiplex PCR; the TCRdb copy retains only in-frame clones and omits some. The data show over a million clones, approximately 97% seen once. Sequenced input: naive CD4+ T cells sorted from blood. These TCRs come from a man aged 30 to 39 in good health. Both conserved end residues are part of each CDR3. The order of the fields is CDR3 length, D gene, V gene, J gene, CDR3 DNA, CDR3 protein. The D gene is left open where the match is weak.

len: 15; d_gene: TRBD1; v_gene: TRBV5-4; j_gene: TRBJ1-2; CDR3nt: TGTGCCAGCAGCCACCAAGGGACAGGGGGCTATGGCTACACCTTC; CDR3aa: CASSHQGTGGYGYTF
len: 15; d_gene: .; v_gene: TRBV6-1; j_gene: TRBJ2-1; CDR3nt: TGTGCCAGCAGTGAAGCCTACCTCTCTTACAATGAGCAGTTCTTC; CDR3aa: CASSEAYLSYNEQFF
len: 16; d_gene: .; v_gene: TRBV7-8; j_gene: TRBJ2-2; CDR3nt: TGTGCCAGCAGCTTAGAATCGGGGACGAACACCGGGGAGCTGTTTTTT; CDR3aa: CASSLESGTNTGELFF
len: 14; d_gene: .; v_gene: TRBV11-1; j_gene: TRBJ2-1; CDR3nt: TGTGCCAGCAGCTTGGTAGGAACCTACAATGAGCAGTTCTTC; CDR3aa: CASSLVGTYNEQFF
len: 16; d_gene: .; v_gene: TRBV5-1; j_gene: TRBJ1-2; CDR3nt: TGCGCCAGCAGCTTGGAGGTAACCGGGCCTAACTATGGCTACACCTTC; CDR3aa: CASSLEVTGPNYGYTF
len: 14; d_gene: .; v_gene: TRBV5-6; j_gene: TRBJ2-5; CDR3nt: TGTGCCAGCAGCTTGACGGCTCCCTGGGAGACCCAGTACTTC; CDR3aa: CASSLTAPWETQYF
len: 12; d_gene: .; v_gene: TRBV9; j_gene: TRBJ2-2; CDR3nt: TGTGCCAGCAGCGGCCAGGTTGGGGAGCTGTTTTTT; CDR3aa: CASSGQVGELFF
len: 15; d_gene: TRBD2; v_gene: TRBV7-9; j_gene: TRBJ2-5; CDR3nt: TGTGCCACCCTGGGGACTAGCGGGAGTATGGAGACCCAGTACTTC; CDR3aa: CATLGTSGSMETQYF
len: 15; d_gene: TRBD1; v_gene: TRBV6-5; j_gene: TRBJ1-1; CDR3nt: TGTGCCAGCAGAACAGGGGGCTCATCGAGCACTGAAGCTTTCTTT; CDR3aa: CASRTGGSSSTEAFF
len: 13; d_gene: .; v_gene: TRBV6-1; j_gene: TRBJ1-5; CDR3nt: TGTGCCAGCAGGGCTGCGGGCACTCAGCCCCAGCATTTT; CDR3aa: CASRAAGTQPQHF
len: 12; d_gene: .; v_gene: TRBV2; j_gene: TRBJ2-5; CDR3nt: TGTGCCAGCAGGGGTGACCAAGAGACCCAGTACTTC; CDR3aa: CASRGDQETQYF
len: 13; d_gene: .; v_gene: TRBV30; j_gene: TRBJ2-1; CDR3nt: TGTGCCTGGAAAGCCTCGACCTACAATGAGCAGTTCTTC; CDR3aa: CAWKASTYNEQFF
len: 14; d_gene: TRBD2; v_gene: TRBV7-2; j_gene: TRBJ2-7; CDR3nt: TGTGCCAGCAGCTTAGTAGGGACTACCCACGAGCAGTACTTC; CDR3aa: CASSLVGTTHEQYF
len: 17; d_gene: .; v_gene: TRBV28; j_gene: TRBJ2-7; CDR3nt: TGTGCCAGCAGTTCCACCGCAGGGGGTGGGGGGCCCTACGAGCAGTACTTC; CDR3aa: CASSSTAGGGGPYEQYF
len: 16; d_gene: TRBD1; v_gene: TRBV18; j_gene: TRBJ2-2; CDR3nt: TGTGCCAGCTCACGCGGACAGGGAATGAACACCGGGGAGCTGTTTTTT; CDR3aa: CASSRGQGMNTGELFF
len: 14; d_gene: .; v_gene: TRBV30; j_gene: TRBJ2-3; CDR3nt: TGTGCCTGGAGTGCGAAGGCGAGCACAGATACGCAGTTTTTT; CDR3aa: CAWSAKASTDTQFF
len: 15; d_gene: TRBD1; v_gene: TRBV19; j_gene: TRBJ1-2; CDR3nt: TGTGCCAGTAGTACGGACAGGGTTGGGGACTATGGCTACACCTTC; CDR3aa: CASSTDRVGDYGYTF
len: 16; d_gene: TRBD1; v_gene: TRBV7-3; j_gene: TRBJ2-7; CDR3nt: TGTGCCAGCAGCTCGTCGGACAGGGCGGCTTACTACGAGCAGTACTTC; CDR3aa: CASSSSDRAAYYEQYF
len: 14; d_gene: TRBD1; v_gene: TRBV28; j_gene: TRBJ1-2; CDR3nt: TGTGCCAGCAGAATCTGGGACAGCCTCTATGGCTACACCTTC; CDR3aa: CASRIWDSLYGYTF
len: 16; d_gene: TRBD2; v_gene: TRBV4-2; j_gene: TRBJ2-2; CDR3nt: TGTGCCAGCAGCCATCGGCTAGCGGGGGGGACCGGGGAGCTGTTTTTT; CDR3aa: CASSHRLAGGTGELFF
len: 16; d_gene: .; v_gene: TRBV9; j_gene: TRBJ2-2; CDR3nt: TGTGCCAGCAGCCAGGACTCGGGATTCGGCACCGGGGAGCTGTTTTTT; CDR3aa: CASSQDSGFGTGELFF